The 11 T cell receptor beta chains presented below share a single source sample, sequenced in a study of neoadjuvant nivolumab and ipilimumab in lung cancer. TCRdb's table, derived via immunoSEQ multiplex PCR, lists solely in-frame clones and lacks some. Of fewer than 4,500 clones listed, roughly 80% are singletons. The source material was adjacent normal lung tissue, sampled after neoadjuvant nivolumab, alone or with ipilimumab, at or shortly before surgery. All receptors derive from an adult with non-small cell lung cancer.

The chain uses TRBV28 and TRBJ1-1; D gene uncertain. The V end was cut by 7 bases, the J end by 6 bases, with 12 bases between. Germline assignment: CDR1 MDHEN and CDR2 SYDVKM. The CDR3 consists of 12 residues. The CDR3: CASIQRGAEAFF. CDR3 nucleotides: TGTGCCAGCATACAACGGGGTGCTGAAGCTTTCTTT.

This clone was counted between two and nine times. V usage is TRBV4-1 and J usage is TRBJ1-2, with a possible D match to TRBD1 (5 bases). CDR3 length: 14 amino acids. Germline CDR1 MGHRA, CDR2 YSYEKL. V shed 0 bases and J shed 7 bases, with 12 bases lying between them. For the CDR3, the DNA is TGCGCCAGCAGCCAAGAGGGAGGGGAAGGTGGCTACACCTTC. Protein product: CASSQEGGEGGYTF.

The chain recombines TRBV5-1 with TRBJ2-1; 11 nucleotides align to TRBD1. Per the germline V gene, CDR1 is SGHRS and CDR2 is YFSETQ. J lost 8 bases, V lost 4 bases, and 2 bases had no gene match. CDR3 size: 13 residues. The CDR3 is CASSVGQGDEQFF. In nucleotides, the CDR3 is TGCGCCAGCAGCGTGGGACAGGGGGATGAGCAGTTCTTC.

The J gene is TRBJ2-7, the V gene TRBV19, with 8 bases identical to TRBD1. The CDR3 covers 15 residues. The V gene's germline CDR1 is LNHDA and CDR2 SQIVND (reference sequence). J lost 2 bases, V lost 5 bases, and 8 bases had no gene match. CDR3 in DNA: TGTGCCAGTAGTGCCGGGACAGGCCCGGCCTACGAGCAGTACGTC. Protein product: CASSAGTGPAYEQYV.

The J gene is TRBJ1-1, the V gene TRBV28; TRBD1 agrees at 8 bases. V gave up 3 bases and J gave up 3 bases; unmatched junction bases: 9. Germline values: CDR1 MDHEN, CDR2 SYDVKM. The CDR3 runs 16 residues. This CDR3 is CASSFAGQGRDTEAFF. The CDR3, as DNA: TGTGCCAGCAGTTTTGCAGGACAGGGTCGGGACACTGAAGCTTTCTTT.

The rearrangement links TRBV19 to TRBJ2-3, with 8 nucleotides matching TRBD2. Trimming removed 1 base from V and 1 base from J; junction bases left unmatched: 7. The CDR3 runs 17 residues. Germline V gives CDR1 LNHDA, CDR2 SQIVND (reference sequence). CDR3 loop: CASSIAGGPPGTDTQYF. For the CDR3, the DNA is TGTGCCAGTAGTATAGCGGGGGGGCCCCCGGGCACAGATACGCAGTATTTT.

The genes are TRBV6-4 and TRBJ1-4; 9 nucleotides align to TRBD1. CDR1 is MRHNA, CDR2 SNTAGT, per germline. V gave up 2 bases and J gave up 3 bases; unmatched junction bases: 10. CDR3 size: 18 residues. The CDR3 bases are TGTGCCAGCAGTGACCCACCGGACAGGGGTCCGCCTAATGAAAAACTGTTTTTT. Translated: CASSDPPDRGPPNEKLFF.

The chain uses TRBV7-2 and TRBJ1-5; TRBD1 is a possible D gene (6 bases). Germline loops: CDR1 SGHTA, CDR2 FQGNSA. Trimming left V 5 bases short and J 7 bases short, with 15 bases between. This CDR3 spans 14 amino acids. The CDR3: CASSKNRAGQPQHF. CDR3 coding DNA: TGTGCCAGCAGCAAAAACAGGGCCGGGCAGCCCCAGCATTTT.

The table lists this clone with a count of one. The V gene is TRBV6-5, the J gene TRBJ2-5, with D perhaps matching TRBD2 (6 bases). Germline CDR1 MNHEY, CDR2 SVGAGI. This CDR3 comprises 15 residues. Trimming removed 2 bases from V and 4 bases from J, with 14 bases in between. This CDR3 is CASSYAGTPGETQYF. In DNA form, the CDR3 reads TGTGCCAGCAGTTACGCCGGGACTCCAGGAGAGACCCAGTACTTC.

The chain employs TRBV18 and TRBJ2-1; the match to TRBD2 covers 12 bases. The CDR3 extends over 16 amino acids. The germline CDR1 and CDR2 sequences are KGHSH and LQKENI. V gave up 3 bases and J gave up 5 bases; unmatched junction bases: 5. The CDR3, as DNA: TGTGCCAGCTCACCCGGACTAGCGGGGAGCAACAATGAGCAGTTCTTC. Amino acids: CASSPGLAGSNNEQFF.

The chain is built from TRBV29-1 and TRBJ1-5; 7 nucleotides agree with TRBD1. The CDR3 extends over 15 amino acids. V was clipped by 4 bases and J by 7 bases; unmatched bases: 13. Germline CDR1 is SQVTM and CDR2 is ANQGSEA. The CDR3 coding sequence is TGCAGCGTTGCAGCTAATACAGGGGTTGGGCAGCCCCAGCATTTT. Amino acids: CSVAANTGVGQPQHF.